This is a list of T cell receptor beta chains from one sample in a study of spatial heterogeneity in lung cancer. TCRdb processed the 5' RACE reads anew with MiXCR; each CDR3 protein has one entry. The sample shows about 11,000 distinct CDR3 sequences, about 17% of them seen only once. Sequenced here: PBMCs, sampled at surgery. The source is a male donor with early-stage non-small cell lung cancer. The CDR3 runs from the conserved cysteine through the conserved F or W. D genes are given only for firm matches.

TRBD1	15	TRBV7-9	TRBJ2-6	CASSLGQGRVNVLTF
TRBD1	13	TRBV20-1	TRBJ1-1	CSEERQGGTEAFF
NA	14	TRBV2	TRBJ2-7	CASSEMGGRDEQYF
NA	13	TRBV11-2	TRBJ2-1	CASSFRIDNEQFF
NA	12	TRBV20-1	TRBJ2-5	CSARFRGQTQYF
TRBD1	15	TRBV5-1	TRBJ2-3	CASSLGQGSTDTQYF
TRBD1	15	TRBV28	TRBJ2-3	CASSFRTGGTDTQYF
TRBD2	15	TRBV12-3/TRBV12-4	TRBJ2-7	CASRTTSGTSYEQYF
TRBD1	15	TRBV7-9	TRBJ2-7	CASSEPGQGFYEQYF
NA	15	TRBV28	TRBJ2-5	CASSFERREWETQYF
TRBD1	17	TRBV28	TRBJ1-4	CASSIFGTGVYNEKLFF
NA	21	TRBV5-1	TRBJ2-6	CASSLAGRRGLGFSGANVLTF
NA	15	TRBV19	TRBJ2-5	CATQQWDGSQETQYF
TRBD1	14	TRBV7-2	TRBJ2-7	CASSFGQGSYEQYF
NA	19	TRBV10-1	TRBJ2-2	CASSELEPTLPSSTGELFF
NA	12	TRBV11-3	TRBJ2-5	CASSITQETQYF
TRBD2	16	TRBV20-1	TRBJ2-1	CSAQHFGGSSYNEQFF
NA	14	TRBV3-1	TRBJ2-7	CASSLGRAGHEQYF